This is a list of T cell receptor beta chains from one sample in a study of blood T cell repertoires in COVID-19. Using immunoSEQ multiplex PCR, the repertoire was profiled, and TCRdb retains in-frame clones only, with some absent. The sample records approximately 400,000 clones, roughly four fifths being singletons. Sequenced: PBMCs or T cells enriched from blood (not recorded which). These TCRs come from a woman aged 45-59 years who had recovered from COVID-19. Each CDR3 is given with its conserved first and last residue. The D gene is left open where the match is weak. Some rows mark clone size as missing; the rest say once, few, many or name a class of expanded clone.

v_call,d_call,j_call,clone_size,cdr3_aa,cdr3_nt
TRBV18,NA,TRBJ2-1,NA,CASSPSGEGYGEQFF,TGTGCCAGCTCACCGTCAGGGGAAGGGTACGGTGAGCAGTTCTTC
TRBV7-2,TRBD2,TRBJ2-2,NA,CASSLTSGRTDTGELFF,TGTGCCAGCAGCTTAACCAGCGGGAGAACTGACACCGGGGAGCTGTTTTTT
TRBV29-1,TRBD2,TRBJ2-2,NA,CSVPGGIEHRGAVF,TGCAGCGTTCCGGGGGGGATCGAACACCGGGGAGCTGTTTTT
TRBV14,TRBD1,TRBJ2-7,NA,CASSPTGPLRYEQYF,TGTGCCAGCAGCCCGACAGGGCCACTCCGCTACGAGCAGTACTTC
TRBV4-1,NA,TRBJ1-2,NA,CASSQPGQYGYTF,TGCGCCAGCAGCCAACCCGGACAGTATGGCTACACCTTC
TRBV10-3,NA,TRBJ1-1,NA,CAISESMAVTALNTEAFF,TGTGCCATCAGTGAGTCGATGGCGGTTACGGCTTTGAACACTGAAGCTTTCTTT
TRBV30,NA,TRBJ1-1,NA,CAWSYGQGLQGTEAFF,TGTGCCTGGAGTTACGGACAAGGCCTACAGGGCACTGAAGCTTTCTTT
TRBV6-5,NA,TRBJ1-2,NA,CASSYSGGQNYGYTF,TGTGCCAGCAGTTACTCTGGGGGCCAAAACTATGGCTACACCTTC
TRBV9,TRBD2,TRBJ2-1,few,CASSAPGLAGWGRNEQFF,TGTGCCAGCAGCGCGCCGGGACTAGCGGGATGGGGGCGCAATGAGCAGTTCTTC
TRBV12-3/TRBV12-4,NA,TRBJ1-1,NA,CASSSFHTEAFF,TGTGCCAGCAGCTCGTTCCACACTGAAGCTTTCTTT
TRBV19,TRBD1,TRBJ2-3,once,CASSPRTGYTDTQYF,TGTGCCAGTAGTCCCCGGACAGGTTACACAGATACGCAGTATTTT
TRBV6-5,NA,TRBJ2-7,NA,CASSLQGGGF,TGTGCCAGCAGCCTCCAAGGGGGTGGCTTC
TRBV4-1,NA,TRBJ1-3,once,CASSQDFREGPPYFGNTIYF,TGCGCCAGCAGCCAAGATTTCAGGGAGGGACCCCCCTACTTTGGAAACACCATATATTTT
TRBV5-1,TRBD2,TRBJ2-5,NA,CASSYTTSGREETQYF,TGCGCCAGCAGCTACACGACTAGCGGGAGGGAGGAGACCCAGTACTTC
TRBV6-5,NA,TRBJ1-2,NA,CASTRGEDYGYTF,TGTGCCAGCACCCGGGGGGAGGACTATGGCTACACCTTC
TRBV6-1,TRBD1,TRBJ2-6,many,CASREIQGVGSGANVLTF,TGTGCCAGCAGGGAAATACAGGGGGTAGGGTCTGGGGCCAACGTCCTGACTTTC
TRBV29-1,TRBD1,TRBJ1-2,NA,CSVETLGQINYGYTF,TGCAGCGTTGAAACCCTGGGACAGATTAACTATGGCTACACCTTC
TRBV10-3,NA,TRBJ1-2,NA,CAISDARVDGYTF,TGTGCCATCAGTGATGCCAGGGTCGATGGCTACACCTTC
TRBV6-1,NA,TRBJ1-6,NA,CASSETRRSSYNSPLHF,TGTGCCAGCAGTGAAACCCGTCGGAGCTCCTATAATTCACCCCTCCACTTT
TRBV2,NA,TRBJ1-2,few,CASSDFGELRRGYTF,TGTGCCAGCAGTGATTTTGGCGAACTACGGAGGGGCTACACCTTC
TRBV19,TRBD1,TRBJ1-2,NA,CASSLARGPFDGYTF,TGTGCCAGTAGCTTAGCCAGGGGGCCTTTCGATGGCTACACCTTC
TRBV6-2/TRBV6-3,TRBD2,TRBJ2-7,NA,CASSLFAAGEQYF,TGTGCCAGCAGTTTGTTCGCAGCGGGGGAGCAGTACTTC
TRBV19,TRBD1,TRBJ1-6,few,CASRGGQANSPLHF,TGTGCCAGTAGGGGGGGACAGGCAAATTCACCCCTCCACTTT
TRBV27,TRBD1,TRBJ1-2,NA,CASSLSGTGGLNYYGYTF,TGTGCCAGCAGTTTATCGGGGACAGGAGGCTTAAACTACTATGGCTACACCTTC
TRBV5-1,NA,TRBJ2-2,NA,CASSLWGGRNTGELFF,TGCGCCAGCAGCTTGTGGGGGGGGCGCAACACCGGGGAGCTGTTTTTT
TRBV6-5,NA,TRBJ2-7,few,CASSPEPLSSYEQYF,TGTGCCAGCAGTCCCGAGCCCCTAAGCTCCTACGAGCAGTACTTC
TRBV9,TRBD2,TRBJ2-7,NA,CASSVGLAGAPYEQYF,TGTGCCAGCAGCGTGGGACTAGCGGGAGCTCCCTACGAGCAGTACTTC
TRBV10-2,TRBD1,TRBJ2-7,NA,CASRGGTGVAEQYF,TGCGCCAGCCGGGGGGGGACAGGGGTGGCCGAGCAGTACTTC
TRBV7-2,NA,TRBJ1-6,NA,CASSLQGFVGNSPLHF,TGTGCCAGCAGCTTACAGGGGTTTGTAGGTAATTCACCCCTCCACTTT
TRBV30,NA,TRBJ1-2,NA,CAWRAGFVNYGYTF,TGTGCCTGGAGGGCAGGGTTCGTTAACTATGGCTACACCTTC
TRBV4-2,NA,TRBJ2-2,few,CASSQVIQGNTGELFF,TGTGCCAGCAGCCAAGTAATCCAGGGAAACACCGGGGAGCTGTTTTTT
TRBV14,NA,TRBJ1-2,few,CASSHTRQGYTF,TGTGCCAGCAGCCATACCAGACAGGGCTACACCTTC
TRBV19,TRBD1,TRBJ1-1,NA,CASSFGQGNTEAFF,TGTGCCAGTAGTTTTGGACAGGGGAACACTGAAGCTTTCTTT
TRBV24-1,TRBD2,TRBJ2-7,few,CAPPTSGVTYEQYF,TGTGCCCCACCGACTAGCGGGGTTACATACGAGCAGTACTTC
TRBV7-2,TRBD2,TRBJ2-1,few,CASSPGGAGGRNEQFF,TGTGCCAGCAGCCCCGGGGGGGCAGGAGGTCGCAATGAGCAGTTCTTC
TRBV11-3,NA,TRBJ1-2,NA,CASSLDPGLDGYTF,TGTGCCAGCAGCTTAGATCCAGGGTTGGATGGCTACACCTTC
TRBV6-5,NA,TRBJ1-6,few,CASSYSLENSPLHF,TGTGCCAGCAGTTACTCGCTGGAGAATTCACCCCTCCACTTT
TRBV5-5,NA,TRBJ1-2,few,CASSYRDNNGYTF,TGTGCCAGCAGCTACCGGGACAACAATGGTTACACCTTC
TRBV4-3,TRBD1,TRBJ2-2,NA,CASSQDNPGQGRGELFF,TGCGCCAGCAGCCAAGACAACCCGGGACAGGGAAGAGGGGAGCTGTTTTTT
TRBV5-4,TRBD2,TRBJ2-2,NA,CASSLGGSLWTGELFF,TGTGCCAGCAGCTTGGGCGGGAGTCTGTGGACCGGGGAGCTGTTTTTT